The 24 T cell receptor beta chains in this list originate from one sample, sequenced in a study of shared clonotypes between healthy human individuals. Data came from immunoSEQ multiplex PCR; TCRdb stores just in-frame clones and leaves some out. The table records 950,000 to 1,300,000 clones, around 76% of them present only once. Sequencing was done on a sample of memory CD4+ T cells sorted from blood. Indicated subset: CD45RA-negative fraction. The receptors shown here come from a man aged 18 to 29 in good health.

The V and J genes are TRBV7-2 and TRBJ2-3; 8 bases are a match to TRBD2. CDR3 size: 17 residues. CDR1 is SGHTA and CDR2 is FQGNSA in the germline V gene. Germline trimming cut 4 bases from V and 5 bases from J; bases unmatched to any gene: 14. The CDR3 DNA reads as TGTGCCAGCAGCTACCAGACTAGCGCAATAGGGAGAGATACGCAGTATTTT. Residues: CASSYQTSAIGRDTQYF.

The chain joins TRBV10-1 to TRBJ2-3, with a possible D match to TRBD2 (5 bases). The CDR3 extends over 14 amino acids. Trimming took 3 bases from V and 9 from J, leaving 16 bases between them. Germline CDR1 is WNHNN and CDR2 is SYGVQD (reference sequence). The CDR3 spells CASSDGGAGRTQYF. The CDR3, as DNA: TGCGCCAGCAGTGACGGAGGAGCCGGCCGAACGCAGTATTTT.

V usage is TRBV10-3 and J usage is TRBJ2-1; TRBD2 matches 15 bases. CDR3 length: 15 residues. J lost 8 bases, V lost 2 bases, and 1 base had no gene match. Looked up from germline, CDR1 is ENHRY and CDR2 is SYGVKD. The CDR3 loop is CAISEGLAGGDEQFF. The CDR3 DNA is TGTGCCATCAGTGAGGGACTAGCGGGAGGGGATGAGCAGTTCTTC.

This clone was detected many times. Additional DNA sequences in this sample encode the identical CDR3. This chain joins TRBV27 and TRBJ2-7; 9 bases are a match to TRBD1. Germline values: CDR1 MNHEY, CDR2 SMNVEV (reference sequence). Germline trimming cut 6 bases from V and 2 bases from J; bases unmatched to any gene: 5. CDR3 length: 14 residues. CDR3: CASSPGTGPYEQYF. The CDR3 DNA follows: TGTGCCAGCAGCCCTGGGACAGGGCCCTACGAGCAGTACTTC.

This clone came up a few times. The chain links TRBV5-1 to TRBJ2-7; 8 positions agree with TRBD2. Germline lookup yields CDR1 SGHRS and CDR2 YFSETQ. Unmatched junction bases numbered 11, after V lost 3 bases and J lost 6 bases. CDR3 length: 15 residues. The CDR3 nucleotides are TGCGCCAGCAGCTCTTCCGGGACTAGGACGGGCGAGCAGTACTTC. Translation: CASSSSGTRTGEQYF.

V gene TRBV4-1 combines with J gene TRBJ2-5; the D is unclear. The germline gives CDR1 MGHRA, CDR2 YSYEKL. The V end lost 0 bases, the J end lost 1 base, and 9 bases lay between the germline ends. The CDR3 has 15 amino acids. The CDR3 DNA reads as TGCGCCAGCAGCCAAGATACTTATGCCCAAGAGACCCAGTACTTC. It yields the protein CASSQDTYAQETQYF.

J is TRBJ1-3 and V is TRBV5-6; D might be TRBD1 (5 bases). This CDR3 has 16 residues. V was clipped by 0 bases and J by 0 bases, with 10 bases between them. Germline V CDR1 and CDR2: SGHDT, YYEEEE. The CDR3 sequence is CASSLGDVRSGNTIYF. The DNA for the CDR3 is TGTGCCAGCAGCTTGGGGGACGTTCGCTCTGGAAACACCATATATTTT.

The chain joins TRBV7-2 to TRBJ1-4; weak D call: TRBD1 (5 bases). The CDR3 extends over 13 amino acids. CDR1 is SGHTA and CDR2 is FQGNSA in the germline V gene. V was pared by 5 bases and J by 8 bases, with 12 bases between. CDR3 DNA sequence: TGTGCCAGCAGCACGGGACTGAGGGAAAAACTGTTTTTT. This translates into CASSTGLREKLFF.

The chain is built from TRBV5-1 and TRBJ2-1; a weak D match, TRBD2 (6 bases). The CDR3 is 15 amino acids. V lost 1 base to trimming and J lost 3 bases, with 11 bases between them. In germline, CDR1 is SGHRS, CDR2 YFSETQ. The CDR3 DNA follows: TGCGCCAGCAGCTTGAATAGCGGAGTCTACAATGAGCAGTTCTTC. Protein: CASSLNSGVYNEQFF.

This clone showed up just a few times. The J gene is TRBJ1-3, the V gene TRBV13, with a possible D match to TRBD1 (6 bases). Trimming shortened V by 3 bases and J by 2 bases, and 14 bases separated the two germline ends. CDR1 is PRHDT and CDR2 is FYEKMQ in the germline V gene (reference sequence). The CDR3 has 16 amino acids. For the CDR3, the DNA is TGTGCCAGCAGCTTTGTTGAAAGGGGGACTGGAAACACCATATATTTT. This encodes CASSFVERGTGNTIYF.

About this clone itself: Only one base separates this from a far larger clonotype, so it likely reflects a read error. The chain combines TRBV11-2 with TRBJ1-2; D is possibly TRBD1 (5 bases). V was shortened by 5 bases and J by 1 base, with 11 bases between the two germline ends. The germline CDR1 and CDR2 sequences are SGHAT and FQNNGV. The CDR3 spans 14 residues. This chain's CDR3 is CASSPGTVNYGYTF. CDR3 nucleotides: TGTGCCAGCAGCCCCGGGACGGTTAACTATGGCTACACCTTC.

The chain employs TRBV4-1 and TRBJ1-6; no reliable D call. This CDR3 spans 16 amino acids. V was trimmed by 1 base and J by 0 bases, leaving 7 bases between them. Per germline, CDR1 MGHRA and CDR2 YSYEKL. CDR3 residues: CASSQAIPSYNSPLHF. In DNA, the CDR3 is TGCGCCAGCAGCCAAGCAATCCCCTCCTATAATTCACCCCTCCACTTT.

The chain is built from TRBV5-1 and TRBJ2-1; D is possibly TRBD1 or TRBD2 (5 bases each). The CDR3 is 16 residues long. CDR1 and CDR2 from the germline V gene are SGHRS and YFSETQ. Trimming pared 4 bases from V and 4 bases from J, leaving 18 bases between. In nucleotides, the CDR3 is TGCGCCAGCAGCGGGGACGGGGCGATAGCTTACAATGAGCAGTTCTTC. Translation gives CASSGDGAIAYNEQFF.

The chain is built from TRBV4-3 and TRBJ2-7; D unresolved. CDR3 size: 15 residues. V was cut by 0 bases and J by 6 bases, with 15 bases left in between. Per the germline V gene, CDR1 is LGHNA and CDR2 is YSLEER. The CDR3 here is CASSQDIGIPGEQYF. The CDR3, as DNA: TGCGCCAGCAGCCAAGATATAGGGATCCCGGGCGAGCAGTACTTC.

The chain is built from TRBV9 and TRBJ1-2; 11 nucleotides match TRBD1. J was trimmed by 2 bases and V by 3 bases; bases with no gene match: 6. CDR3 length equals 16 residues. Germline V CDR1 and CDR2: SGDLS, YYNGEE. CDR3 sequence reads: CASSDGQGARNYGYTF. The CDR3 region has the DNA TGTGCCAGCAGCGACGGACAGGGGGCCCGGAACTATGGCTACACCTTC.

Remarks on this clone: This sample includes further DNA sequences coding for the same CDR3. This chain uses TRBV5-1 with TRBJ1-5, with 10 bases lining up with TRBD1. Germline loops: CDR1 SGHRS, CDR2 YFSETQ. V lost 2 bases to trimming and J lost 6 bases; unmatched junction nucleotides: 5. The CDR3 is 15 residues long. CDR3: CASSLGTGVGQPQHF. The CDR3 DNA reads TGCGCCAGCAGCTTAGGGACAGGGGTAGGTCAGCCCCAGCATTTT.

V is TRBV5-4 and J is TRBJ2-1; D is perhaps TRBD2 (7 bases). The germline gives CDR1 SGHNT, CDR2 YYREEE (reference sequence). V shed 4 bases and J shed 10 bases, with 21 bases lying between them. The CDR3 runs 15 residues. This CDR3 reads CASSRRGGAQEEQFF. Here the CDR3 DNA reads TGTGCCAGCAGCCGGAGGGGGGGGGCCCAAGAAGAGCAGTTCTTC.

The V and J genes are TRBV30 and TRBJ1-6; TRBD1 matches at 9 bases. J gave up 8 bases and V 7 bases, and 3 bases lay outside the gene matches. Looked up from germline, CDR1 is GTSNPN and CDR2 is SVGIG (reference sequence). This CDR3 spans 12 amino acids. CDR3 loop: CASTGGDSPLHF. In nucleotides, the CDR3 is TGTGCCTCGACAGGGGGGGATTCACCCCTCCACTTT.

This chain connects TRBV30 to TRBJ2-7, with TRBD1 as a possible D gene (6 bases). Looked up from germline, CDR1 is GTSNPN and CDR2 is SVGIG (reference sequence). The CDR3 totals 12 residues. V was shortened by 5 bases and J by 5 bases, with 13 bases between the two germline ends. The CDR3, as DNA: TGTGCCTGGGATAGGGGGAAAAACGAGCAGTACTTC. Residues: CAWDRGKNEQYF. The full variable domain, with the rest looked up from reference TRBV30 and TRBJ2-7, is SQTIHQWPATLVQPVGSPLSLECTVEGTSNPNLYWYRQAAGRGLQLLFYSVGIGQISSEVPQNLSASRPQDRQFILSSKKLLLSDSGFYLCAWDRGKNEQYFGPGTRLTVT.

The rearrangement links TRBV30 to TRBJ1-6; 7 bases are a match to TRBD1. V was clipped by 3 bases and J by 7 bases; unmatched bases: 9. This CDR3 region has 15 residues. The germline CDR1 and CDR2 sequences are GTSNPN and SVGIG (reference sequence). CDR3 sequence: CAWRVRTGTNSPLHF. The DNA for the CDR3 is TGTGCCTGGAGGGTCCGGACAGGTACGAATTCACCCCTCCACTTT. Full variable domain (outside the CDR3, taken from reference TRBV30 and TRBJ1-6): SQTIHQWPATLVQPVGSPLSLECTVEGTSNPNLYWYRQAAGRGLQLLFYSVGIGQISSEVPQNLSASRPQDRQFILSSKKLLLSDSGFYLCAWRVRTGTNSPLHFGNGTRLTVT.

This chain uses TRBV28 with TRBJ1-3; D remains ambiguous. The CDR3 runs 15 residues. Germline CDR1 reads MDHEN; CDR2 reads SYDVKM. Trimming shortened V by 5 bases and J by 5 bases, and 16 bases separated the two germline ends. The CDR3 reads CASSTTVLIRNTIYF. In DNA, the CDR3 is TGTGCCAGCAGTACCACGGTCCTTATTCGAAACACCATATATTTT.

The chain carries TRBV18 and TRBJ1-5; D is unresolved. The CDR3 loop spans 14 amino acids. V was pared by 2 bases and J by 3 bases, with 8 bases between. Germline assignment: CDR1 KGHSH and CDR2 LQKENI. The CDR3 bases are TGTGCCAGCTCACCAAGTGCGCACAATCAGCCCCAGCATTTT. Amino acids: CASSPSAHNQPQHF.

The CDR3 DNA reads as TGTGCCATCAGTGCCGGGACCGGCGGGGGAAACACCATATATTTT. Encoded protein: CAISAGTGGGNTIYF. The chain has TRBV10-3 and TRBJ1-3, with D possibly matching TRBD1 (5 bases). The CDR3 is 15 residues long. CDR1 and CDR2 from the germline V gene are ENHRY and SYGVKD. Trimming left V 4 bases short and J 4 bases short, with 14 bases between.

The chain employs TRBV6-5 and TRBJ1-1; TRBD1 agrees at 8 bases. This CDR3 is built from 15 residues. Per the germline V gene, CDR1 is MNHEY and CDR2 is SVGAGI. After removal of 4 bases from V and 1 base from J, the junction contained 5 bases not matched to a gene. CDR3 sequence reads: CASSLAGTGNTEAFF. The CDR3 DNA reads as TGTGCCAGCAGTTTAGCCGGGACAGGGAACACTGAAGCTTTCTTT.